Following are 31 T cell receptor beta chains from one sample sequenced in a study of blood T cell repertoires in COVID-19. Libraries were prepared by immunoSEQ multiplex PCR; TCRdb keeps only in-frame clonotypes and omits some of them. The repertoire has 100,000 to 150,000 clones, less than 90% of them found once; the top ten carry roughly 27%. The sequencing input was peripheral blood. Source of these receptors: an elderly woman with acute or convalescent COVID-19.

The CDR3 DNA follows: TGTGCCACCGGAGAGGGGGGCGGGAGAAGAGAGACCCAGTACTTC. Its protein product is CATGEGGGRRETQYF. V usage is TRBV15 and J usage is TRBJ2-5, with D perhaps TRBD2 (7 bases). The germline V and J ends were trimmed by 8 bases and 4 bases, with 20 bases remaining between them. This CDR3 has 15 amino acids. Germline V gives CDR1 LNHNV, CDR2 YYDKDF (reference sequence).

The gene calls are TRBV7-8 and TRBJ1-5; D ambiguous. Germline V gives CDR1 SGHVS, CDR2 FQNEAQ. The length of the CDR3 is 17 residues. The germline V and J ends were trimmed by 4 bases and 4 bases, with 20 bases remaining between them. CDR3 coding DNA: TGTGCCAGCAGCTCGACCCTAGACGGATTTAATAATCAGCCCCAGCATTTT. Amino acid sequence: CASSSTLDGFNNQPQHF.

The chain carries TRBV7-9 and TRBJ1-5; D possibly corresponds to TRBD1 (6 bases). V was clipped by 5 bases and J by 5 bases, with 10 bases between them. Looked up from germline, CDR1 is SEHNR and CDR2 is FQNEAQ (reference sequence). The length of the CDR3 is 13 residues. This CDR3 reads CASSKRQDQPQHF. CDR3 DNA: TGTGCCAGCAGCAAGCGACAGGATCAGCCCCAGCATTTT. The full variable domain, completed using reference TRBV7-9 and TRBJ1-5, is DTGVSQNPRHKITKRGQNVTFRCDPISEHNRLYWYRQTLGQGPEFLTYFQNEAQLEKSRLLSDRFSAERPKGSFSTLEIQRTEQGDSAMYLCASSKRQDQPQHFGDGTRLSIL.

The CDR3, as DNA: TGTGCCAGTACCCCCGGACAGGTTGGAGGGGAGACCCAGTACTTC. This gives the protein CASTPGQVGGETQYF. The chain links TRBV19 to TRBJ2-5; TRBD1 is a possible D gene (7 bases). The germline gives CDR1 LNHDA, CDR2 SQIVND (reference sequence). The CDR3 has 15 amino acids. Deletions cut 7 bases from V and 5 bases from J, with 20 bases between.

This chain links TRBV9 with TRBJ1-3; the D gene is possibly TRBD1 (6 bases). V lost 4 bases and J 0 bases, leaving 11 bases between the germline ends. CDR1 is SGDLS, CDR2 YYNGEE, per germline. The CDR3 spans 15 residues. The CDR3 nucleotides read TGTGCCAGCAGCCCGAACAGGGACTCTGGAAACACCATATATTTT. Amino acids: CASSPNRDSGNTIYF.

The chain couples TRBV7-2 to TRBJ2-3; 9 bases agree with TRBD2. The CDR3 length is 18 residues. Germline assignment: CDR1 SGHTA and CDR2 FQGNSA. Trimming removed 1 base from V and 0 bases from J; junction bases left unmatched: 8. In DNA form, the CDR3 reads TGTGCCAGCAGCTTAGAGTTCTTAGCGGGGGCAAGCACAGATACGCAGTATTTT. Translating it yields CASSLEFLAGASTDTQYF.

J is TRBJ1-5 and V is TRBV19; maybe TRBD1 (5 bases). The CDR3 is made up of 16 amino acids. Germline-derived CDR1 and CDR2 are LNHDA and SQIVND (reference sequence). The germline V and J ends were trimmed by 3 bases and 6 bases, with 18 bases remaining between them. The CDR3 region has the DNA TGTGCCAGTAGTATTAAGGCAGGGTCGCACGGTCAGCCCCAGCATTTT. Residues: CASSIKAGSHGQPQHF.

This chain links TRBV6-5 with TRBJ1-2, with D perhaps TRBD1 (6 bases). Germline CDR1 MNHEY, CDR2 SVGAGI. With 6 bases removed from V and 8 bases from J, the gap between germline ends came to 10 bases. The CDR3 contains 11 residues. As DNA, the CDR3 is TGTGCCAGCAGCACAGGGCGGGGCTACACCTTC. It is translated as CASSTGRGYTF.

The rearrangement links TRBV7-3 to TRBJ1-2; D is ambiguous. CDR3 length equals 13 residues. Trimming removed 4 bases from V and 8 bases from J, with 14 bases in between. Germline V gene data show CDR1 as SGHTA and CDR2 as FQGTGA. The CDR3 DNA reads TGTGCCAGCAGCTCCCTCCCGAAGGAGGGCTACACCTTC. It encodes CASSSLPKEGYTF.

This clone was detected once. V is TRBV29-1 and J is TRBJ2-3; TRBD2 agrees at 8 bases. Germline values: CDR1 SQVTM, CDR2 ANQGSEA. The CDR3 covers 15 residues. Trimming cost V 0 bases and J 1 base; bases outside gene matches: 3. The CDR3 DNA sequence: TGCAGCGTTGAAGATCCGGGGGGGGGCACAGATACGCAGTATTTT. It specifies CSVEDPGGGTDTQYF.

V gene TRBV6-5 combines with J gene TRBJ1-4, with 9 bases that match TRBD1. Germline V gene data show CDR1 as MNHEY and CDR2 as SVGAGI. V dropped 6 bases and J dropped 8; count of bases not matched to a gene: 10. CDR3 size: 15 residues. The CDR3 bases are TGTGCCAGCAGCCGCTCCGGGACAGGGAGGGAAAAACTGTTTTTT. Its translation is CASSRSGTGREKLFF.

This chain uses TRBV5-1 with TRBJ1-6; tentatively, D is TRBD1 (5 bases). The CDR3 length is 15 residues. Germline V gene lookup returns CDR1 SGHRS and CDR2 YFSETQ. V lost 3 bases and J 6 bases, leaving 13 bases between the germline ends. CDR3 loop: CASSSQGLGNSPLHF. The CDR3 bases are TGCGCCAGCAGCTCTCAGGGTTTAGGTAATTCACCCCTCCACTTT. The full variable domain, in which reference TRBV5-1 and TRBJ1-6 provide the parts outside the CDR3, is KAGVTQTPRYLIKTRGQQVTLSCSPISGHRSVSWYQQTPGQGLQFLFEYFSETQRNKGNFPGRFSGRQFSNSRSEMNVSTLELGDSALYLCASSSQGLGNSPLHFGNGTRLTVT.

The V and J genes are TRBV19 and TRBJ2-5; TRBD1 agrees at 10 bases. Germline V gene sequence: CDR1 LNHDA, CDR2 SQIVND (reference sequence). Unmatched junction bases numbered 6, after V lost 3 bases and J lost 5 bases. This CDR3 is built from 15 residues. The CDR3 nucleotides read TGTGCCAGTAGTATGCGGGACAGGGGATCGGAGACCCAGTACTTC. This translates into CASSMRDRGSETQYF. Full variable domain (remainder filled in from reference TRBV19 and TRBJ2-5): DGGITQSPKYLFRKEGQNVTLSCEQNLNHDAMYWYRQDPGQGLRLIYYSQIVNDFQKGDIAEGYSVSREKKESFPLTVTSAQKNPTAFYLCASSMRDRGSETQYFGPGTRLLVL.

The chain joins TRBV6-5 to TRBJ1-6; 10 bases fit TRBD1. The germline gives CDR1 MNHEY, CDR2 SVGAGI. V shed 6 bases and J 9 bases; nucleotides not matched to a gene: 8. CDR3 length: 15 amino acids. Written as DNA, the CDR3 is TGTGCCAGCAGAATTGGGGACAGGGGCGCTTCACCCCTCCACTTT. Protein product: CASRIGDRGASPLHF.

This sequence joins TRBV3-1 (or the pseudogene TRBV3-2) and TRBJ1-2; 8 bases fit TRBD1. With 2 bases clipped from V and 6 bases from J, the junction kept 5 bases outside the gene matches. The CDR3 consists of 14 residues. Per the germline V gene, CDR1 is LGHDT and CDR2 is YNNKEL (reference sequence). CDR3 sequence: CASSQQGASHGYTF. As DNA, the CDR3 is TGTGCCAGCAGCCAACAGGGGGCGTCGCATGGCTACACCTTC.

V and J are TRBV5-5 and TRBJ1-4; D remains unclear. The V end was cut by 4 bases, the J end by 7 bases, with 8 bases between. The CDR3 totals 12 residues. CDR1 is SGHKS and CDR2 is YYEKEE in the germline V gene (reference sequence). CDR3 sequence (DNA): TGTGCCAGCAGCGAGGAAGGTGAAAAACTGTTTTTT. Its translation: CASSEEGEKLFF.

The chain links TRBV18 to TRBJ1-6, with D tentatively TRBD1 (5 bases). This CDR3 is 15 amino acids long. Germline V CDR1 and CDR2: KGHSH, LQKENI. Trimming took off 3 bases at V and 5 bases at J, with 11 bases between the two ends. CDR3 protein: CASSPQGGDNSPLHF. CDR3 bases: TGTGCCAGCTCACCCCAGGGAGGCGATAATTCACCCCTCCACTTT.

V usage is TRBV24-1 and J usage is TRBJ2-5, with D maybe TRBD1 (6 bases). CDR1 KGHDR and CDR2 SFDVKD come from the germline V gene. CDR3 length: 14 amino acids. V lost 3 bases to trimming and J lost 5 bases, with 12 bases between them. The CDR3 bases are TGTGCCACCAGTGATCCACAGGGAACTGAGACCCAGTACTTC. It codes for CATSDPQGTETQYF.

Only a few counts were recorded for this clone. The CDR3 loop is CASSQDLGRAGGGYTF. In DNA, the CDR3 is TGCGCCAGCAGCCAAGATCTCGGCCGCGCGGGCGGCGGCTACACCTTC. The chain combines TRBV4-3 with TRBJ1-2; D remains ambiguous. Trimming cost V 0 bases and J 8 bases, with 19 bases left between them. The CDR3 covers 16 residues. The germline CDR1 and CDR2 sequences are LGHNA and YSLEER.

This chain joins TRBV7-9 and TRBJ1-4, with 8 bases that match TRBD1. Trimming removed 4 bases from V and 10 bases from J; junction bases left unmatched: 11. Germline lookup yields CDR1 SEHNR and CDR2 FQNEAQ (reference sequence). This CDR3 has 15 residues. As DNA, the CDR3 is TGTGCCAGCAGCTCGGACAGGGAGGCGTCCGGAAAACTGTTTTTT. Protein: CASSSDREASGKLFF.

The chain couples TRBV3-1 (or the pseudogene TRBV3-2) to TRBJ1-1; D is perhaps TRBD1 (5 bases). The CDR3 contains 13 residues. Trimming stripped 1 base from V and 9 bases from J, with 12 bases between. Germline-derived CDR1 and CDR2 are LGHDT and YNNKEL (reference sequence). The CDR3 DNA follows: TGTGCCAGCAGCCAAGGGAAGGACACCCAAGCTTTCTTT. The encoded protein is CASSQGKDTQAFF.

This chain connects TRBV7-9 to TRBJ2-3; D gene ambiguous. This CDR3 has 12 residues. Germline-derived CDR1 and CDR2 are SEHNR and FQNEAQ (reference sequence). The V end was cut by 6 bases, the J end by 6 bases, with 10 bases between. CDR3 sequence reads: CASSPEWDTQYF. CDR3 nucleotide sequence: TGTGCCAGCAGTCCCGAGTGGGATACGCAGTATTTT.

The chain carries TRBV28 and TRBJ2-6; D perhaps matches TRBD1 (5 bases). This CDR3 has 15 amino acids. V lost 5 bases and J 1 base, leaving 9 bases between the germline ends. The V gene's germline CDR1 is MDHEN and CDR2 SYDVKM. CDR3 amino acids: CASSPQGSGANVLTF. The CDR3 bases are TGTGCCAGCAGTCCTCAGGGATCTGGGGCCAACGTCCTGACTTTC.

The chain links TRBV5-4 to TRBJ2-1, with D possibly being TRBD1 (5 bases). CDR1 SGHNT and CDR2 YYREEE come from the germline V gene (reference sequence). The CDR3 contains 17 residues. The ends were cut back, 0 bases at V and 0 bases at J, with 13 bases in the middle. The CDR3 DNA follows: TGTGCCAGCAGCTTGGCCACTGGCAGGGCCTCCTACAATGAGCAGTTCTTC. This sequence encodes CASSLATGRASYNEQFF.

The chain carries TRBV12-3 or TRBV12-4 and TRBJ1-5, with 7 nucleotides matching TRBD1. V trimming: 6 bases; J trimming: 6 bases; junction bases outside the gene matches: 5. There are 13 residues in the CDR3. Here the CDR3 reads CASSSGGTQPQHF. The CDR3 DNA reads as TGTGCCAGCAGCTCAGGGGGAACTCAGCCCCAGCATTTT.

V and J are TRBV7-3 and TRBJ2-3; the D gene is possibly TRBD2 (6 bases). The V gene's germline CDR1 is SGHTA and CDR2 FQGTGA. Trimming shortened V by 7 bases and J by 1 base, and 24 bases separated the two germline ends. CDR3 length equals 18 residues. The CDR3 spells CASTSPGRRASGTDTQYF. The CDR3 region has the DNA TGTGCCAGCACCTCCCCCGGAAGGAGGGCCTCCGGCACAGATACGCAGTATTTT.

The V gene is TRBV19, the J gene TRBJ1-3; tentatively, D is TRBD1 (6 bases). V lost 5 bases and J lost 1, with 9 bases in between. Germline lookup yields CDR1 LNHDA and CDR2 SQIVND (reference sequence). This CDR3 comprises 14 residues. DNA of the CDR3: TGTGCCAGTAGTGACACAGGGTCTGGAAACACCATATATTTT. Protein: CASSDTGSGNTIYF.

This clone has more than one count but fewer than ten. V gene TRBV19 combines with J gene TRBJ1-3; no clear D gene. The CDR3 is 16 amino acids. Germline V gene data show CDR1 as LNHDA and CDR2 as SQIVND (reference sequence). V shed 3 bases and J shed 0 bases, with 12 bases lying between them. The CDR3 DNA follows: TGTGCCAGTAGTATTGGGTTCGGGAGCTCTGGAAACACCATATATTTT. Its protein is CASSIGFGSSGNTIYF.

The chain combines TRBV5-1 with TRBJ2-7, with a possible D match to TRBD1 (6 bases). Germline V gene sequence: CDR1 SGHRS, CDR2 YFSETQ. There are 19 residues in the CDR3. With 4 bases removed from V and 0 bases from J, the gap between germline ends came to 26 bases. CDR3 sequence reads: CASSPRALTGILISYEQYF. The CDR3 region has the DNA TGCGCCAGCAGCCCTAGGGCCTTGACAGGTATCCTTATCTCCTACGAGCAGTACTTC.

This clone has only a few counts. This CDR3 reads CASSQSGVPGNTIYF. In DNA form, the CDR3 reads TGTGCCAGCAGCCAATCCGGAGTTCCTGGAAACACCATATATTTT. V and J are TRBV3-1 (or the pseudogene TRBV3-2) and TRBJ1-3; D not resolved. The V and J ends lost 2 bases and 2 bases respectively, with 10 bases between them. The V gene's germline CDR1 is LGHDT and CDR2 YNNKEL (reference sequence). The CDR3 contains 15 residues.

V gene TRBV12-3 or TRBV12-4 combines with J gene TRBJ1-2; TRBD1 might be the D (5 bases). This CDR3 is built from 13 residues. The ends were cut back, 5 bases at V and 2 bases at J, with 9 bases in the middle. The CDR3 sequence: CASSPQENYGYTF. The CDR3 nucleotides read TGTGCCAGCAGTCCACAGGAAAACTATGGCTACACCTTC.